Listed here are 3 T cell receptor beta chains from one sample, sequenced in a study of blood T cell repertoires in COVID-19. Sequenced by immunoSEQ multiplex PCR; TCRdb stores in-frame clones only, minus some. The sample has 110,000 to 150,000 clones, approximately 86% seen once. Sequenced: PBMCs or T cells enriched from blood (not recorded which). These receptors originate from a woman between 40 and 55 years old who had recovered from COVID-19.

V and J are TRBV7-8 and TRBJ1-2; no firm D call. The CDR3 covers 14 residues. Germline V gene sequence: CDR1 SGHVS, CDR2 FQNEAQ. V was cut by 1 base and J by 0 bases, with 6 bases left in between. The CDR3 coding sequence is TGTGCCAGCAGCTTAGGCAGTTCTAACTATGGCTACACCTTC. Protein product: CASSLGSSNYGYTF. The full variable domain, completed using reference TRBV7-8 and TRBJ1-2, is GAGVSQSPRYKVAKRGQDVALRCDPISGHVSLFWYQQALGQGPEFLTYFQNEAQLDKSGLPSDRFFAERPEGSVSTLKIQRTQQEDSAVYLCASSLGSSNYGYTFGSGTRLTVV.

The CDR3 sequence is CASSSRLAGATGELFF. CDR3 sequence (DNA): TGTGCCAGCAGTTCCCGACTAGCGGGGGCCACCGGGGAGCTGTTTTTT. V gene TRBV13 combines with J gene TRBJ2-2; 12 bases align to TRBD2. The germline V gene encodes CDR1 PRHDT and CDR2 FYEKMQ (reference sequence). J was trimmed by 4 bases and V by 6 bases; bases with no gene match: 6. The CDR3 sequence is 16 residues long.

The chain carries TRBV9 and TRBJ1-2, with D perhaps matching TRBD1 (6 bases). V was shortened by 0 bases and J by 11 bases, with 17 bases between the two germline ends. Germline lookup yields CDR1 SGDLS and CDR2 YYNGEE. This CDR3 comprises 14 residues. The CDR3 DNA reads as TGTGCCAGCAGCGTAGGGGCGGACAGCATTACGTACACCTTC. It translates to CASSVGADSITYTF.